What follows describes a single TCR beta chain. The V segment lost 3 bases and the J segment 1 base; nucleotides outside the gene matches: 6. The CDR3 has 18 amino acids. CDR1 SGHVS and CDR2 FQNEAQ come from the germline V gene. The data belong to a study of blood T cell repertoires in COVID-19. As for the study in general: Spain, Italy and the United States supplied samples that represented acute and convalescent COVID-19. Sample material is recorded as cDNA or gDNA derived from T cells, B-cell-depleted T cells, or PBMCs.

The authors' processing: Amplification with reference gene primers provided the estimates of nucleated cell counts. TCRdb's table, derived via immunoSEQ multiplex PCR, lists solely in-frame clones and lacks some. The DNA gave D and trimming, while V, J and clone size come from that table. Seen here are tens of thousands of clones, nearly 90% observed once, and the top ten hold roughly 5%. This clonotype was sampled from a man aged 60-69 years with active COVID-19. Sequencing was carried out using peripheral blood. This rearrangement joins TRBV7-8 to TRBJ2-3, with 14 positions matching TRBD2. In nucleotides, the CDR3 is TGTGCCAGCAGCTTCTGGACTAGCGGGAGGCTCCGCACAGATACGCAGTATTTT. It specifies CASSFWTSGRLRTDTQYF.